Shown below are 21 T cell receptor beta chains from a single sample sequenced in a study of technical replicates of blood from a handful of donors. Clones were read by immunoSEQ multiplex PCR, and TCRdb kept only the in-frame ones, dropping some. The sample records about 86,000 clones, nearly 96% being singletons. Sequencing was carried out using T cells isolated from PBMCs. The receptors derive from a human donor in good health.

This chain joins TRBV25-1 and TRBJ1-1, with D perhaps TRBD1 (5 bases). The CDR3 is 12 residues long. The V end was cut by 6 bases, the J end by 10 bases, with 15 bases between. Germline V gene sequence: CDR1 MGHDK, CDR2 SYGVNS. The CDR3 DNA reads TGTGCCAGCAGCGAAGGGAGGGGCAGAGCTTTCTTT. Protein: CASSEGRGRAFF.

The chain is built from TRBV28 and TRBJ2-3; 12 bases match TRBD2. Germline values: CDR1 MDHEN, CDR2 SYDVKM. V lost 6 bases, J lost 7 bases, and 5 bases stayed unmatched. This CDR3 spans 14 amino acids. CDR3 region: CASRTSGSVNTQYF. The CDR3 bases are TGTGCCAGCAGGACTAGCGGGAGTGTAAATACGCAGTATTTT.

The chain links TRBV29-1 to TRBJ2-7; 8 bases line up with TRBD2. The CDR3 runs to 13 residues. Germline V CDR1 and CDR2: SQVTM, ANQGSEA. J was trimmed by 0 bases and V by 7 bases; bases with no gene match: 5. The CDR3 here is CSALAGPSYEQYF. The CDR3 DNA is TGCAGCGCCTTAGCGGGGCCCTCCTACGAGCAGTACTTC.

The chain links TRBV7-3 to TRBJ2-3; D uncertain. This CDR3 contains 15 residues. Germline lookup yields CDR1 SGHTA and CDR2 FQGTGA. V shed 3 bases and J shed 1 base, with 11 bases lying between them. CDR3: CASSLSSLGTDTQYF. The CDR3 DNA sequence: TGTGCCAGCAGCTTGAGCTCACTGGGCACAGATACGCAGTATTTT.

This sequence joins TRBV7-9 and TRBJ2-7; TRBD1 matches 11 bases. This CDR3 contains 16 residues. V shed 2 bases, J shed 0 bases, and the junction held 3 bases outside the gene matches. Germline V gene lookup returns CDR1 SEHNR and CDR2 FQNEAQ (reference sequence). The CDR3 spells CASSLPGQGVSYEQYF. Here the CDR3 DNA reads TGTGCCAGCAGCTTACCGGGACAGGGGGTCTCCTACGAGCAGTACTTC.

V is TRBV10-3 and J is TRBJ2-7; 10 bases match TRBD2. Germline values: CDR1 ENHRY, CDR2 SYGVKD. Germline trimming cut 0 bases from V and 6 bases from J; bases unmatched to any gene: 8. This CDR3 spans 16 amino acids. DNA of the CDR3: TGTGCCATCAGTGAGTCGAGGCTAGCGGGAGATATCGAGCAGTACTTC. This gives the protein CAISESRLAGDIEQYF.

This sequence joins TRBV10-3 and TRBJ1-4, with 8 bases lining up with TRBD1. CDR3 length: 15 amino acids. Germline V gene data show CDR1 as ENHRY and CDR2 as SYGVKD. V lost 8 bases, J lost 8 bases, and 13 bases stayed unmatched. The DNA of the CDR3 is TGTGCCATCTCCGAAGAGACAGGGGTTTGGGAAAAACTGTTTTTT. The encoded protein is CAISEETGVWEKLFF.

The chain combines TRBV7-3 with TRBJ2-1; 9 bases are shared with TRBD1. This CDR3 is 13 amino acids long. In germline, CDR1 is SGHTA, CDR2 FQGTGA. With V trimmed by 4 bases and J by 12 bases, 7 bases remained unmatched. CDR3 sequence reads: CASSYPRDRVQFF. The CDR3, as DNA: TGTGCCAGCAGCTACCCTAGGGACAGGGTGCAGTTCTTC.

The V gene is TRBV6-5, the J gene TRBJ1-2; maybe TRBD1 (5 bases). Germline CDR1 and CDR2: MNHEY and SVGAGI. V was pared by 3 bases and J by 4 bases, with 9 bases between. This CDR3 is built from 13 residues. The CDR3 nucleotides are TGTGCCAGCAGTTATCGGGGGGGCTATGGCTACACCTTC. It yields the protein CASSYRGGYGYTF.

V and J are TRBV7-3 and TRBJ2-2; a possible D gene is TRBD2 (6 bases). Germline CDR1 is SGHTA and CDR2 is FQGTGA. Trimming pared 1 base from V and 2 bases from J, leaving 11 bases between. The CDR3 contains 16 residues. The CDR3 spells CASSLIGTYNTGELFF. CDR3 in DNA: TGTGCCAGCAGCTTAATCGGGACTTACAACACCGGGGAGCTGTTTTTT.

This clone was observed once. The V and J genes are TRBV28 and TRBJ2-1; TRBD2 might be the D (6 bases). This CDR3 is 15 amino acids long. Trimming pared 5 bases from V and 2 bases from J, leaving 13 bases between. Germline CDR1 reads MDHEN; CDR2 reads SYDVKM. CDR3 protein: CASSEIAVPYNEQFF. The CDR3 DNA is TGTGCCAGCAGTGAAATAGCGGTCCCCTACAATGAGCAGTTCTTC.

For the CDR3, the DNA is TGTGCCAGCAGTTTAGCCCCCGGGACAGGGGGCTGGTACGAGCAGTACTTC. Protein product: CASSLAPGTGGWYEQYF. The rearrangement uses TRBV28 and TRBJ2-7, with 12 bases fitting TRBD1. The germline gives CDR1 MDHEN, CDR2 SYDVKM. With 2 bases clipped from V and 4 bases from J, the junction kept 9 bases outside the gene matches. This CDR3 has 17 residues.

V is TRBV10-2 and J is TRBJ2-1; 7 bases are a match to TRBD2. Germline values: CDR1 WSHSY, CDR2 SAAADI. With 3 bases clipped from V and 4 bases from J, the junction kept 6 bases outside the gene matches. This CDR3 is 15 amino acids long. Here the CDR3 DNA reads TGCGCCAGCAGTGACGCGGGAGCTTCATACAATGAGCAGTTCTTC. This gives the protein CASSDAGASYNEQFF.

This chain uses TRBV4-3 with TRBJ1-2, with D tentatively TRBD1 (6 bases). V lost 3 bases and J 8 bases, leaving 10 bases between the germline ends. CDR1 is LGHNA and CDR2 is YSLEER in the germline V gene. The CDR3 consists of 12 residues. CDR3 sequence reads: CASSHNGQGYTF. DNA of the CDR3: TGCGCCAGCAGCCACAACGGACAGGGCTACACCTTC.

The V gene is TRBV9, the J gene TRBJ2-1, with 8 bases identical to TRBD2. The V segment lost 0 bases and the J segment 3 bases; nucleotides outside the gene matches: 2. The length of the CDR3 is 15 residues. Germline assignment: CDR1 SGDLS and CDR2 YYNGEE. The CDR3 coding sequence is TGTGCCAGCAGCGTAGGTACTAGCGGCTACAATGAGCAGTTCTTC. The encoded protein is CASSVGTSGYNEQFF.

The rearrangement joins TRBV29-1 to TRBJ1-1; D remains ambiguous. The CDR3 extends over 13 amino acids. Germline V gene data show CDR1 as SQVTM and CDR2 as ANQGSEA. The V gene lost 1 base and the J gene lost 7 bases, with 13 bases spanning the gap. CDR3 sequence: CSVEGGQTIEAFF. The DNA of the CDR3 is TGCAGCGTTGAAGGAGGCCAAACGATTGAAGCTTTCTTT.

V and J are TRBV5-7 and TRBJ2-7; the match to TRBD1 covers 10 bases. TRBV5-7 is sorted into the ORF group, with uncertain function. Trimming at V came to 8 bases and at J to 3 bases, leaving 2 bases not matched to a gene. The CDR3 runs 12 residues. CDR3 DNA sequence: TGTGCCAGGGGACAGGGGATCTACGAGCAGTACTTC. This codes for CARGQGIYEQYF.

The CDR3 sequence: CASSQDGEVAGQGGYTF. The CDR3 region has the DNA TGTGCCAGCAGCCAAGATGGGGAAGTGGCCGGCCAGGGTGGCTACACCTTC. This chain connects TRBV14 to TRBJ1-2, with D possibly being TRBD1 (5 bases). Germline V lookup: CDR1 SGHDN, CDR2 FVKESK. V was trimmed by 0 bases and J by 7 bases, leaving 21 bases between them. The CDR3 has 17 amino acids.

The chain employs TRBV20-1 and TRBJ2-7, with D hard to call. Trimming cost V 0 bases and J 2 bases, with 2 bases left between them. Germline lookup yields CDR1 DFQATT and CDR2 SNEGSKA (reference sequence). The CDR3 loop spans 11 amino acids. The CDR3 region is CSARDTYEQYF. The CDR3 region has the DNA TGCAGTGCTAGAGATACCTACGAGCAGTACTTC.

The chain joins TRBV2 to TRBJ1-5, with D possibly TRBD1 on 6 matching bases. V dropped 6 bases and J dropped 5 bases, with 11 bases sitting between them. The CDR3 has 13 residues. CDR1 and CDR2 from the germline V gene are SNHLY and FYNNEI. CDR3 loop: CASRDSGDQPQHF. CDR3 nucleotide sequence: TGTGCCAGCAGGGACAGCGGGGATCAGCCCCAGCATTTT.

This rearrangement joins TRBV9 to TRBJ1-4; weak D call: TRBD1 (5 bases). Per germline, CDR1 SGDLS and CDR2 YYNGEE. V was trimmed by 1 base and J by 7 bases, leaving 5 bases between them. The CDR3 length is 12 residues. DNA for the CDR3: TGTGCCAGCAGCGTACAGGGTGAAAAACTGTTTTTT. Amino acids: CASSVQGEKLFF.